This entry features one T cell receptor beta chain sequence. This clone was counted a single time. What antigen it recognizes has not been identified. Base-call qualities are not available, and no considerably larger clone is one nucleotide away. Each collaborating institution followed its own protocols to collect whole blood in K2EDTA tubes. For TCRbeta analysis, collaborators shipped samples in one of three forms: frozen whole blood, isolated PBMCs, or DNA extracted from either of those sample types. Reading the germline V gene gives CDR1 SGHTS and CDR2 YDEGEE. Relative to germline, V is 0 bases shorter and J is 11 bases shorter, with 18 bases between their ends. The CDR3 goes from the cysteine to the phenylalanine over 14 residues. Of all the DNA, just the CDR3 is kept, 42 bases in frame from base 1. The entry originates in a study of blood T cell repertoires in COVID-19 (dated by TCRdb to between 2020 and 2021). Study-level background: Samples from collaborators originated in the United States, Italy and Spain and spanned both the acute and convalescent phases of COVID-19. The material from the prospective study consisted of cDNA or gDNA derived from T cells, B-cell-depleted T cells, or PBMCs. The dataset comprised deeply sampled blood TCRbeta repertoires from subjects exposed to, actively infected with, or recovered from COVID-19. The repertoires were made available in a free public database intended to serve as a resource for research on the immune response to SARS-CoV-2. The samples were drawn from two sources: the first 160 participants of the ongoing ImmuneRACE study, and 1,254 subjects contributed by 6 global collaborators. Nearly every sample came with metadata listing a de-identified subject ID, COVID-19 status, age in years and sex. HLA class I and class II types, where available, came from metadata supplied by the sample provider rather than from assay-based typing.

General conclusions and limits of the study: Clinical and demographic metadata were provided uncurated, with the amount varying by source and participant.

The immunoSEQ Assay, a bias-controlled multiplex PCR, was used to amplify TCRbeta CDR3 regions from genomic DNA. For the original study's pipeline: The number of nucleated cells in each sample was estimated from the amplification of reference gene primers within the assay. To quantify the absolute abundance of each unique TCRbeta CDR3 rearrangement, sequence reads were collapsed and filtered. For each sample, productive Simpson clonality was calculated by taking the square root of Simpson's diversity index across productive rearrangements. Here the immuneACCESS table is served through TCRdb, limited to in-frame sequences with V and J called. Missing clones are a known gap in these copies; in checked studies unresolved V genes cover under half, and the rest lacks a known reason. V and J calls and clone size are copied from that table; D and trimming were computed from the DNA. Recorded for this sample are over 150,000 clones; 65% to 85% of them occurred a single time. About 4% of the sample belongs to the ten largest clones.

The sequence came from a woman older than 75 with acute or convalescent COVID-19. The sample taken for sequencing was peripheral blood. The chain is assembled from TRBV5-8 and TRBJ2-7; no D gene can be assigned with confidence. The encoded CDR3 is CASSLGPAFRDKYF. The sequenced DNA: TGTGCCAGCAGCTTGGGTCCCGCGTTCCGAGACAAGTACTTC.